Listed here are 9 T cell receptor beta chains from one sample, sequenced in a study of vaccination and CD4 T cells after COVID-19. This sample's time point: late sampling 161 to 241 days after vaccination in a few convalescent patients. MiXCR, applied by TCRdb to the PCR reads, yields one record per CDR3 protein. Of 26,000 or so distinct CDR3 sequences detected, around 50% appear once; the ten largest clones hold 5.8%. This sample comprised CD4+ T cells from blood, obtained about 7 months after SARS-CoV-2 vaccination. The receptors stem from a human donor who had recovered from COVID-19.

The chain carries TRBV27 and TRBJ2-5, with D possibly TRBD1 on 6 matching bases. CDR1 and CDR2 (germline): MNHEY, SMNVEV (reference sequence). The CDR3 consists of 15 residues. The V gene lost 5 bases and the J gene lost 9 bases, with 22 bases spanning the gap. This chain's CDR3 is CASSTGQRQPWAQYF. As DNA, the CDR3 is TGTGCCAGCAGTACGGGACAACGCCAACCTTGGGCCCAGTACTTC.

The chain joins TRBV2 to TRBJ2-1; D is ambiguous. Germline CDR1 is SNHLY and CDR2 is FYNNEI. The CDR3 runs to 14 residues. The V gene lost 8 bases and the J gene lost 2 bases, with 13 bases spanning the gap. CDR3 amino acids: CASDPDWTYNEQFF. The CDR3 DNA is TGTGCCAGCGATCCGGATTGGACCTACAATGAGCAGTTCTTC.

CDR3 sequence: CASGTTGDTEAFF. CDR3 DNA: TGTGCCAGCGGTACGACAGGGGACACTGAAGCTTTCTTT. The chain employs TRBV2 and TRBJ1-1; 8 bases align to TRBD1. The J segment lost 3 bases and the V segment lost 8 bases, leaving 5 bases of the junction unmatched. Germline CDR1 reads SNHLY; CDR2 reads FYNNEI. The CDR3 loop spans 13 amino acids.

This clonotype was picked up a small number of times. The CDR3 reads CASSLGQHQETQYF. CDR3 DNA sequence: TGTGCCAGCAGCTTAGGGCAGCACCAAGAGACCCAGTACTTC. The genes are TRBV7-3 and TRBJ2-5; no reliable D call. CDR1 and CDR2 from the germline V gene are SGHTA and FQGTGA. The V and J ends lost 2 bases and 0 bases respectively, with 7 bases between them. The CDR3 runs to 14 residues.

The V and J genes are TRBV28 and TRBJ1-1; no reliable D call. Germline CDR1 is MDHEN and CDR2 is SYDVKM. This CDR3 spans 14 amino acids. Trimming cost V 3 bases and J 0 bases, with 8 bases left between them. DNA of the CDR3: TGTGCCAGCAGTTTGCGAGTCATGAACACTGAAGCTTTCTTT. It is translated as CASSLRVMNTEAFF.

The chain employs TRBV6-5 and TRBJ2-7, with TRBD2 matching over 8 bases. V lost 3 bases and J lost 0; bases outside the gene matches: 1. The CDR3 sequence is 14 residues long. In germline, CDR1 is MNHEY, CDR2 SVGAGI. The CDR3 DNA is TGTGCCAGCAGTTATGGGACTAGCTCCTACGAGCAGTACTTC. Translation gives CASSYGTSSYEQYF.

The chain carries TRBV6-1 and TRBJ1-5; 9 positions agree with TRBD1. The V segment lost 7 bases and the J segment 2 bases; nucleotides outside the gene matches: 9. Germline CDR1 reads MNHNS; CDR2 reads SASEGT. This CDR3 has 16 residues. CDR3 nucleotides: TGTGCCAGCAATTCTTGGGGACAGGGTCGCAATCAGCCCCAGCATTTT. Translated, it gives CASNSWGQGRNQPQHF.

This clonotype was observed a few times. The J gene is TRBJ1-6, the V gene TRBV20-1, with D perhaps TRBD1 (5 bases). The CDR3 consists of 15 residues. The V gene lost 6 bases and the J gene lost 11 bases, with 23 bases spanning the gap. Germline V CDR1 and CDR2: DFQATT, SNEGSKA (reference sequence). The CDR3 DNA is TGCAGTGCCGTCGTAGACAGACTTGAGACGGCACCCCTCCACTTT. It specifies CSAVVDRLETAPLHF.

CDR3 in DNA: TGCAGTGCTAGTCCATACGAAGAGACCCAGTACTTC. Amino acid sequence: CSASPYEETQYF. This chain links TRBV20-1 with TRBJ2-5; D not certain. Trimming took 3 bases from V and 3 from J, leaving 8 bases between them. The CDR3 spans 12 residues. Germline V CDR1 and CDR2: DFQATT, SNEGSKA (reference sequence).